These 7 T cell receptor beta chains share one sample of origin, sequenced in a study of CD8 T cells in acute hepatitis C reinfection. The table came from immunoSEQ multiplex PCR; TCRdb's copy has only in-frame clones and leaves some out. The sample has tens of thousands of clones, approximately 83% seen once. Time point in this sample: naive CD8 control sorted from an acute-time-point sample. Sequences were obtained from naive CD8+ T cells from PBMCs. The receptors derive from a woman younger than 30 who spontaneously cleared hepatitis C infection.

The chain joins TRBV5-6 to TRBJ1-2, with 8 bases lining up with TRBD1. The germline CDR1 and CDR2 sequences are SGHDT and YYEEEE. The J segment lost 7 bases and the V segment lost 4 bases, leaving 6 bases of the junction unmatched. The CDR3 is made up of 13 amino acids. The CDR3 DNA follows: TGTGCCAGCAGCGGGGACAGGATGGGTGGCTACACCTTC. Amino acid sequence: CASSGDRMGGYTF.

This rearrangement joins TRBV5-1 to TRBJ1-4, with D possibly matching TRBD1 (6 bases). Germline-derived CDR1 and CDR2 are SGHRS and YFSETQ. The CDR3 is 15 amino acids. V was trimmed by 1 base and J by 7 bases, leaving 14 bases between them. This CDR3 is CASSLSWGRSEKLFF. CDR3 DNA sequence: TGCGCCAGCAGCTTGTCTTGGGGGCGTAGTGAAAAACTGTTTTTT.

This chain links TRBV2 with TRBJ2-7, with 12 bases fitting TRBD2. The CDR3 totals 14 residues. J lost 3 bases, V lost 6 bases, and 3 bases had no gene match. Germline CDR1 reads SNHLY; CDR2 reads FYNNEI. CDR3 nucleotides: TGTGCCAGCAGGACTAGCGGGAGCCGCTACGAGCAGTACTTC. Protein product: CASRTSGSRYEQYF.

The chain combines TRBV27 with TRBJ2-7, with TRBD2 identical over 8 bases. CDR1 MNHEY and CDR2 SMNVEV come from the germline V gene (reference sequence). Trimming at V came to 8 bases and at J to 3 bases, leaving 9 bases not matched to a gene. CDR3 length: 14 residues. In DNA, the CDR3 is TGTGCCAGCGGAATAGCGGGACCGAACTACGAGCAGTACTTC. This gives the protein CASGIAGPNYEQYF.

This chain connects TRBV5-5 to TRBJ2-1; D is unresolved. This CDR3 spans 12 amino acids. V lost 2 bases, J lost 7 bases, and 7 bases lay in between. Looked up from germline, CDR1 is SGHKS and CDR2 is YYEKEE (reference sequence). The CDR3 reads CASSLGGNEQFF. For the CDR3, the DNA is TGTGCCAGCAGCTTAGGCGGAAATGAGCAGTTCTTC.

The chain is built from TRBV7-8 and TRBJ2-2, with 9 bases matching TRBD2. CDR3 length: 18 residues. CDR1 is SGHVS and CDR2 is FQNEAQ in the germline V gene. With 4 bases clipped from V and 0 bases from J, the junction kept 9 bases outside the gene matches. CDR3 region: CASSSGLAHESNTGELFF. CDR3 bases: TGTGCCAGCAGCTCGGGACTAGCACACGAATCGAACACCGGGGAGCTGTTTTTT.

The count of this clone is one. Other DNA sequences within the sample encode an identical CDR3. This chain connects TRBV27 to TRBJ1-5; D is undetermined. CDR3 length: 12 amino acids. Trimming took 2 bases from V and 6 from J, leaving 5 bases between them. Germline V gene sequence: CDR1 MNHEY, CDR2 SMNVEV (reference sequence). The CDR3 is CASSLVGQPQHF. CDR3 bases: TGTGCCAGCAGTTTAGTAGGTCAGCCCCAGCATTTT.